The 32 T cell receptor beta chains below all came from one sample that was sequenced in a study of CD8+ T cells in alopecia areata. RNA, once extracted, was reverse transcribed into cDNA for use as the sequencing template. This table comes from immunoSEQ multiplex PCR, and its TCRdb copy is limited to in-frame clones, with some not included. The sample holds about 150,000 clones, about three fifths seen once. Material: CD4+ T cells sorted from blood, obtained at week 0. These receptors originate from a human donor with alopecia areata.

The CDR3 sequence is CASSSDTGTGARDTQYF. Written as DNA, the CDR3 is TGTGCCAGCAGCAGTGATACCGGGACAGGGGCCCGTGATACGCAGTATTTT. This rearrangement joins TRBV5-4 to TRBJ2-3; 10 bases line up with TRBD1. CDR3 size: 17 residues. CDR1 is SGHNT, CDR2 YYREEE, per germline (reference sequence). Unmatched junction bases numbered 14, after V lost 4 bases and J lost 6 bases.

V usage is TRBV5-8 and J usage is TRBJ1-3; D unclear. Germline CDR1 and CDR2: SGHTS and YDEGEE. Trimming removed 2 bases at V and 4 bases at J, with 10 bases between. The CDR3 consists of 14 residues. The CDR3 here is CASSFTGAGNTIYF. CDR3 DNA sequence: TGTGCCAGCAGCTTTACGGGTGCCGGAAACACCATATATTTT.

Note on this clone: A junction boundary mismatches the germline segment, possibly from a read error. V and J are TRBV29-1 and TRBJ2-7; TRBD1 agrees at 8 bases. Germline CDR1 SQVTM, CDR2 ANQGSEA. The CDR3 has 13 amino acids. The CDR3 reads CSGNPGQEYEQHF. CDR3 in DNA: TGCAGCGGTAACCCGGGACAGGAATACGAGCAGCACTTC.

This clone appeared a single time. CDR3 amino acids: CASIEGQNYGYTF. CDR3 bases: TGTGCCAGCATAGAGGGACAGAACTATGGCTACACCTTC. This sequence joins TRBV2 and TRBJ1-2; 7 bases are shared with TRBD1. V lost 7 bases and J lost 2; bases outside the gene matches: 4. CDR1 SNHLY and CDR2 FYNNEI come from the germline V gene. This CDR3 region has 13 residues.

V and J are TRBV6-5 and TRBJ1-2; no reliable D call. Per the germline V gene, CDR1 is MNHEY and CDR2 is SVGAGI. The CDR3 contains 13 residues. V lost 11 bases, J lost 1 base, and 14 bases lay in between. Here the CDR3 reads CAGAQAVNYGYTF. The CDR3 DNA reads as TGTGCCGGCGCGCAAGCGGTTAACTATGGCTACACCTTC.

The DNA of the CDR3 is TGCGCCAGCAGCTCCCGTGGTCGATCTTTCGCAGATACGCAGTATTTT. Its translation is CASSSRGRSFADTQYF. The genes are TRBV5-1 and TRBJ2-3, with D unresolved. Trimming took 3 bases from V and 4 from J, leaving 18 bases between them. The CDR3 is 16 residues long. The V gene's germline CDR1 is SGHRS and CDR2 YFSETQ.

The chain couples TRBV29-1 to TRBJ1-1; D uncertain. The germline V gene encodes CDR1 SQVTM and CDR2 ANQGSEA. V was shortened by 7 bases and J by 4 bases, with 13 bases between the two germline ends. This CDR3 comprises 12 residues. For the CDR3, the DNA is TGCAGCGCGACGGGCGCGACCACTGAAGCTTTCTTT. It encodes CSATGATTEAFF.

Points on this clone: Its ends do not fully match the called genes, so a read error is possible. The rearrangement links TRBV7-7 to TRBJ2-2, with a possible D match to TRBD2 (6 bases). The CDR3 totals 15 residues. CDR1 SSHAT and CDR2 FNYEAQ come from the germline V gene (reference sequence). CDR3: CASSPLSGGTGELFF. Written as DNA, the CDR3 is TGTGCTAGCAGCCCACTCTCCGGGGGCACCGGGGAGCTGTTTTTT.

This clone has only a few counts. The J gene is TRBJ1-1, the V gene TRBV19, with TRBD1 as a possible D gene (6 bases). The CDR3 is 15 amino acids. V lost 6 bases and J 7 bases, leaving 21 bases between the germline ends. Germline CDR1 LNHDA, CDR2 SQIVND (reference sequence). The CDR3 here is CASRRTDTGRVEAFF. Here the CDR3 DNA reads TGTGCCAGTAGACGTACGGACACAGGGCGAGTTGAAGCTTTCTTT.

For the CDR3, the DNA is TGTGCCTGGGGTTCCGGAAACACCATATATTTT. Translating gives CAWGSGNTIYF. The chain is built from TRBV30 and TRBJ1-3, with no clear D. The germline V gene encodes CDR1 GTSNPN and CDR2 SVGIG (reference sequence). Trimming took off 5 bases at V and 4 bases at J, with 6 bases between the two ends. This CDR3 has 11 amino acids.

This clone was recorded a few times. An end of the junction differs from the germline gene, which may be a read error. The chain employs TRBV28 and TRBJ1-2, with 9 bases lining up with TRBD1. CDR3 length: 13 residues. CDR1 and CDR2 from the germline V gene are MDHEN and SYDVKM. CDR3 amino acids: CASSSGQGGARDF. The CDR3 DNA reads as TGTGCCAGCAGTTCGGGACAGGGTGGGGCCAGAGACTTC.

This clone was picked up one time. J is TRBJ1-2 and V is TRBV5-6; weak D call: TRBD1 (5 bases). The V end was cut by 3 bases, the J end by 4 bases, with 10 bases between. The length of the CDR3 is 13 residues. CDR1 and CDR2 (germline): SGHDT, YYEEEE. CDR3 DNA sequence: TGTGCCAGCAGCTCGGGACCCACCTATGGCTACACCTTC. As protein: CASSSGPTYGYTF.

The rearrangement links TRBV7-8 to TRBJ1-1, with D possibly TRBD1 on 5 matching bases. The CDR3 is 14 amino acids. Germline V gene lookup returns CDR1 SGHVS and CDR2 FQNEAQ. Trimming cost V 5 bases and J 10 bases, with 20 bases left between them. The CDR3 sequence: CASSKSGTPGGAFF. The CDR3 DNA sequence: TGTGCCAGCAGCAAATCAGGGACGCCAGGAGGAGCTTTCTTT.

There are a few counts of this clone. The chain has TRBV29-1 and TRBJ2-1; 12 nucleotides agree with TRBD2. This CDR3 spans 14 amino acids. Germline loops: CDR1 SQVTM, CDR2 ANQGSEA. Trimming removed 7 bases from V and 5 bases from J; junction bases left unmatched: 6. In DNA form, the CDR3 reads TGCAGCGATCGACTAGCGGGGGAGCACAATGAGCAGTTCTTC. Translating it yields CSDRLAGEHNEQFF.

The rearrangement links TRBV4-3 to TRBJ2-7; D is perhaps TRBD2 (5 bases). CDR3 length equals 15 residues. The ends were cut back, 0 bases at V and 4 bases at J, with 13 bases in the middle. Germline values: CDR1 LGHNA, CDR2 YSLEER. The CDR3 here is CASSQDLGPGYEQYF. The CDR3 region has the DNA TGCGCCAGCAGCCAAGATCTAGGGCCGGGGTACGAGCAGTACTTC.

This clone was observed a few times. V and J are TRBV7-8 and TRBJ1-6; D not certain. The CDR3 loop spans 14 amino acids. With 6 bases removed from V and 10 bases from J, the gap between germline ends came to 16 bases. Germline lookup yields CDR1 SGHVS and CDR2 FQNEAQ. CDR3 in DNA: TGTGCCAGCAGTCCAAGGGATTTCTTCTCACCCCTCCACTTT. This encodes CASSPRDFFSPLHF.

The chain is built from TRBV18 and TRBJ2-7; D is uncertain. The CDR3 has 13 amino acids. V lost 6 bases to trimming and J lost 7 bases, with 16 bases between them. Germline values: CDR1 KGHSH, CDR2 LQKENI. The chain's CDR3 is CASSREQQAEQYF. CDR3 sequence (DNA): TGTGCCAGCTCCCGCGAACAGCAGGCTGAGCAGTACTTC.

The chain links TRBV7-2 to TRBJ2-2; maybe TRBD2 (6 bases). The V end was cut by 11 bases, the J end by 7 bases, with 14 bases between. In germline, CDR1 is SGHTA, CDR2 FQGNSA. The length of the CDR3 is 12 residues. The CDR3 region is CAGSPGVGELFF. As DNA, the CDR3 is TGTGCCGGGTCCCCGGGAGTCGGGGAGCTGTTTTTT.

The sample holds a few counts of this clone. This CDR3 reads CASSRRGISPLHF. The CDR3 coding sequence is TGTGCCAGCAGTCGTAGGGGTATTTCACCCCTCCACTTT. The V call is TRBV6-5, the J call TRBJ1-6; the D gene is possibly TRBD1 (5 bases). V lost 5 bases, J lost 9 bases, and 11 bases lay in between. The V gene's germline CDR1 is MNHEY and CDR2 SVGAGI. This CDR3 region has 13 residues.

This clone has just a few counts. This sequence joins TRBV6-6 and TRBJ1-3; D call uncertain. Looked up from germline, CDR1 is MNHNY and CDR2 is SVGAGI (reference sequence). Trimming pared 7 bases from V and 6 bases from J, leaving 13 bases between. CDR3 size: 13 residues. CDR3 sequence: CASTNTGANTIYF. In nucleotides, the CDR3 is TGTGCCAGCACCAACACTGGCGCAAACACCATATATTTT.

V usage is TRBV4-3 and J usage is TRBJ2-5, with 13 bases matching TRBD2. V lost 0 bases, J lost 3 bases, and 7 bases stayed unmatched. Germline V CDR1 and CDR2: LGHNA, YSLEER. The CDR3 extends over 18 amino acids. The chain's CDR3 is CASSQEVFGTSGEETQYF. For the CDR3, the DNA is TGCGCCAGCAGCCAAGAGGTGTTTGGGACTAGCGGGGAAGAGACCCAGTACTTC.

The rearrangement links TRBV10-3 to TRBJ2-5; 8 bases map to TRBD2. The ends lost 2 bases at V and 5 bases at J; junction bases unmatched: 10. Per germline, CDR1 ENHRY and CDR2 SYGVKD. The CDR3 runs to 16 residues. CDR3: CAISEPRGGGQETQYF. The CDR3 DNA sequence: TGTGCCATCAGTGAGCCCCGCGGCGGGGGGCAGGAGACCCAGTACTTC.

The chain carries TRBV18 and TRBJ2-1; 12 bases match TRBD2. The junction had 7 bases not matched to a gene; V was cut back by 2 bases and J by 8 bases. CDR3 size: 16 residues. Germline assignment: CDR1 KGHSH and CDR2 LQKENI. The CDR3 DNA is TGTGCCAGCTCACCAGTGACTAGCGGGGGAATAGATGAGCAGTTCTTC. Its protein product is CASSPVTSGGIDEQFF.

This sequence joins TRBV18 and TRBJ2-7; D not resolved. The germline CDR1 and CDR2 sequences are KGHSH and LQKENI. V lost 4 bases and J 5 bases, leaving 12 bases between the germline ends. This CDR3 comprises 13 residues. This CDR3 reads CASSLGIEDEQYF. CDR3 bases: TGTGCCAGCTCACTGGGGATAGAGGACGAGCAGTACTTC.

This chain links TRBV4-3 with TRBJ2-5; D is perhaps TRBD1 (5 bases). The CDR3 is 13 amino acids. Germline CDR1 reads LGHNA; CDR2 reads YSLEER. V was pared by 1 base and J by 4 bases, with 7 bases between. The CDR3 DNA follows: TGCGCCAGCAGCCAAGTTGGGGCAGAGACCCAGTACTTC. Its protein is CASSQVGAETQYF.

The chain couples TRBV4-1 to TRBJ2-3; no clear D. From germline, CDR1 is MGHRA and CDR2 YSYEKL. Trimming removed 3 bases from V and 0 bases from J, with 7 bases in between. The CDR3 length is 14 residues. CDR3 loop: CASSQRESTDTQYF. The DNA of the CDR3 is TGCGCCAGCAGCCAGCGAGAAAGCACAGATACGCAGTATTTT.

This clone was found a few times. This chain connects TRBV5-1 to TRBJ2-1, with 9 nucleotides matching TRBD1. Germline V lookup: CDR1 SGHRS, CDR2 YFSETQ. The CDR3 is 15 residues long. V shed 4 bases and J 2 bases; nucleotides not matched to a gene: 4. Here the CDR3 reads CASSLTGGTYNEQFF. The CDR3 DNA reads TGCGCCAGCAGCCTGACAGGGGGGACCTACAATGAGCAGTTCTTC.

This clone has just a few counts. The CDR3 protein is CSVQLGGAGAKNIQYF. The CDR3 coding sequence is TGCAGCGTTCAGCTCGGAGGGGCGGGGGCCAAAAACATTCAGTACTTC. The chain uses TRBV29-1 and TRBJ2-4; D possibly corresponds to TRBD2 (6 bases). This CDR3 is built from 16 residues. V lost 5 bases and J lost 1, with 18 bases in between. CDR1 and CDR2 (germline): SQVTM, ANQGSEA.

The chain uses TRBV7-9 and TRBJ1-1, with TRBD1 matching over 7 bases. J lost 5 bases, V lost 3 bases, and 3 bases had no gene match. The length of the CDR3 is 13 residues. Germline CDR1 SEHNR, CDR2 FQNEAQ (reference sequence). The CDR3 region has the DNA TGTGCCAGCAGCTTCACAGGGGCAACTGAAGCTTTCTTT. It codes for CASSFTGATEAFF.

The V call is TRBV30, the J call TRBJ1-2; possible D gene TRBD1, 5 bases. V dropped 2 bases and J dropped 8 bases, with 9 bases sitting between them. The CDR3 sequence is 11 residues long. Germline V gene data show CDR1 as GTSNPN and CDR2 as SVGIG (reference sequence). The CDR3 DNA follows: TGTGCCTGGAGTAGGCAGGGAGGCTACACCTTC. This translates into CAWSRQGGYTF.

This clone was found a few times. This chain connects TRBV4-1 to TRBJ1-6; the D is unclear. The CDR3 is made up of 15 amino acids. Germline lookup yields CDR1 MGHRA and CDR2 YSYEKL. Between the trimmed V and J ends, which lost 0 bases and 7 bases, there was a span of 10 bases. The CDR3 here is CASSQERGMNSPLHF. For the CDR3, the DNA is TGCGCCAGCAGCCAAGAGAGAGGCATGAATTCACCCCTCCACTTT.

V and J are TRBV5-1 and TRBJ2-1, with D unclear. V lost 0 bases and J 2 bases, leaving 9 bases between the germline ends. Looked up from germline, CDR1 is SGHRS and CDR2 is YFSETQ. CDR3 length equals 15 residues. CDR3 region: CASSLAPGPYNEQFF. The DNA for the CDR3 is TGCGCCAGCAGCTTGGCGCCAGGCCCCTACAATGAGCAGTTCTTC.